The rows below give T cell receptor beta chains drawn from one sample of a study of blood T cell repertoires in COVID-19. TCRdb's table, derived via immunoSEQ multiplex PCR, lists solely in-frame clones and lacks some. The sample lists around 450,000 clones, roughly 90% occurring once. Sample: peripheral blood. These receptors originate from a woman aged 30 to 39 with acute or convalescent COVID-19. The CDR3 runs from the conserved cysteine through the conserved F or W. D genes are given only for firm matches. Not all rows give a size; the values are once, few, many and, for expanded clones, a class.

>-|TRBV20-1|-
CSASKKTIYNEQFF
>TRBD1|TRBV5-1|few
CASSLVQGAGTQYF
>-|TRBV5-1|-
CASTETTGPTEAFF
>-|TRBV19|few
CASTYGGNTIYF
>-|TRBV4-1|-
CASSQERGTEAFF
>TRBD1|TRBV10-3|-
CAISEGQGAHEQFF
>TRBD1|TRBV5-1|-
CASSLNRGQHEQYF
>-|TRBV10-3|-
CASSDRHHEKLFF
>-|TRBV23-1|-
CASSQLTVNEQYF
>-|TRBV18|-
CASLGLEETQYF
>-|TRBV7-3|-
CASSFRKNQPQHF
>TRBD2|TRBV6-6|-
CASSSRSGGASDTQYF
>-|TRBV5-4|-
CASSPWAQNTEAFF
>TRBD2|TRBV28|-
CASSIRTSRDEQYF
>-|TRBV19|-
CASSIDHREANQPQHF
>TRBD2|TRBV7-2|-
CASSPLAGAYQETQYF
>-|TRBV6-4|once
CASSLNTGELFF
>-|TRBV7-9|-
CASSLTDYYNEQFF
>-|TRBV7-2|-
CASRSGEGYGYTF
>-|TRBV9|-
CASSARDTPRDEQFF
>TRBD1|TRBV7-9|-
CASSPSLDRGQTQYF
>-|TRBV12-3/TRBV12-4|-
CASSATGRTEAFF
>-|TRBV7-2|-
CASSLVFSWQRRSEAFF
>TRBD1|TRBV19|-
CASSRTPHGTVGSYEQYF
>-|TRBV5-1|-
CASSLDGTLYNEQFF
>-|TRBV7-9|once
CASSRLRPAMAAYEQYF
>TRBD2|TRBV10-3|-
CAIAPGGDEQYF
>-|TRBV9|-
CASTPVPNYGYTF
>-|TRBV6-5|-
CASSPSYRQSYEQYF
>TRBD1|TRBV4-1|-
CASSQERTGVVEKLFF
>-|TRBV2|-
CASSEVRVQETQYF
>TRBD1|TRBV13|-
CASSSRDRNEKLFF
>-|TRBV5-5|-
CATNSPVTGELFF
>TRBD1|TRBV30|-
CAWRQGNSPLHF
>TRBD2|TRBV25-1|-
CASSEYGTSNEQYF
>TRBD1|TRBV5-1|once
CASSSPRGGVGYTF
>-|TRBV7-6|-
CASSSSLGGAQETQYF
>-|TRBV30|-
CAWSPGTNNEQFF
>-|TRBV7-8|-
CASSSRPYSGNTIYF
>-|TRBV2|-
CASTAGTYSYEQYF
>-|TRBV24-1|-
CATSDFEQQETQYF
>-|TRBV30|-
CAWSPRGTADTQYF
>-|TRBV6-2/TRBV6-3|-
CASSRGGAENTEAFF
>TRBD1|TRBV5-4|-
CASSRADRGTEAFF
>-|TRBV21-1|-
CASSKARDREDTQYF
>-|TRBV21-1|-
CASSAQGCEQYF
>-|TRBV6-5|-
CASEISLEETQYF
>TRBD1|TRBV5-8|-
CASSLGPGQGPSSYNSPLHF
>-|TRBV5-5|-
CASRSRRGLLDSPLHF
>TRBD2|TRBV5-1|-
CASSRKTGLAADTQYF
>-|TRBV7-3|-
CASSFRRGLEQFF
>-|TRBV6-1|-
CASSEGTPPYNEQFF
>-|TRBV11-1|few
CASSSRQSVNTEAFF
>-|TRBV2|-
CASTVGVSPLHF